A selection of T cell receptor beta chains follows, all from one sample in a study of blood T cell repertoires in COVID-19. The repertoire was sequenced with immunoSEQ multiplex PCR; TCRdb's copy has only in-frame clones and lacks some. Of 100,000 to 150,000 clones detected, about 86% appear once; the ten largest clones hold over 7.5%. Sequencing input: peripheral blood. The receptors were gathered from a woman aged 55-75 years with active or convalescent COVID-19. The CDR3 runs from the conserved cysteine through the conserved F or W. D genes are given only for firm matches.

CDR3aa: CASSLGGSRGADTQYF
d_gene: TRBD2
v_gene: TRBV11-2

CDR3aa: CASSPGTGMNTEAFF
d_gene: TRBD1
v_gene: TRBV5-1

CDR3aa: CASSLAGASETQYF
d_gene: TRBD2
v_gene: TRBV6-5

CDR3aa: CAYLGDRANSYEQYF
d_gene: TRBD1
v_gene: TRBV30

CDR3aa: CASSQPYNEQFF
d_gene: -
v_gene: TRBV3-1/TRBV3-2

CDR3aa: CASSQEREVQFF
d_gene: TRBD2
v_gene: TRBV6-1

CDR3aa: CASSFTSGSLVEQYF
d_gene: TRBD2
v_gene: TRBV5-1

CDR3aa: CASSRQTSGGADTQYF
d_gene: TRBD2
v_gene: TRBV3-1/TRBV3-2

CDR3aa: CASSTTGTSGGRAEQFF
d_gene: TRBD2
v_gene: TRBV7-2

CDR3aa: CASFGTGDDRSGANVLTF
d_gene: TRBD1
v_gene: TRBV25-1

CDR3aa: CASSPEIYNSPLHF
d_gene: -
v_gene: TRBV19

CDR3aa: CASADGANYGYTF
d_gene: -
v_gene: TRBV19

CDR3aa: CASRELQGSNYGYTF
d_gene: TRBD1
v_gene: TRBV27

CDR3aa: CASTPRDRLILAPYNEQFF
d_gene: -
v_gene: TRBV23-1

CDR3aa: CASSSFSTDTQYF
d_gene: -
v_gene: TRBV5-1

CDR3aa: CAWSVPGNEQFF
d_gene: -
v_gene: TRBV30

CDR3aa: CATSWTSGSAGELFF
d_gene: TRBD2
v_gene: TRBV15

CDR3aa: CASSHRDSGLQETQYF
d_gene: TRBD2
v_gene: TRBV7-8

CDR3aa: CASSPGLAGYEQYF
d_gene: TRBD2
v_gene: TRBV7-2

CDR3aa: CAILLAVGGEQYF
d_gene: -
v_gene: TRBV10-3

CDR3aa: CASSRASLRTEAFF
d_gene: -
v_gene: TRBV19

CDR3aa: CATSWGGSGQPQHF
d_gene: -
v_gene: TRBV24-1

CDR3aa: CASSQGWGQRNSPLHF
d_gene: TRBD1
v_gene: TRBV4-1

CDR3aa: CATSRPNSNQPQHF
d_gene: -
v_gene: TRBV15

CDR3aa: CASSYSGQGAAMNTEAFF
d_gene: TRBD1
v_gene: TRBV6-2/TRBV6-3

CDR3aa: CASSYGTGEAFF
d_gene: TRBD1
v_gene: TRBV3-1/TRBV3-2

CDR3aa: CASSPRTGGDTQYF
d_gene: TRBD2
v_gene: TRBV18

CDR3aa: CASSSLRREAGNTIYF
d_gene: -
v_gene: TRBV28

CDR3aa: CASSPSPGTGVTGELFF
d_gene: TRBD1
v_gene: TRBV18

CDR3aa: CASSGGTSGHYNEQFF
d_gene: TRBD2
v_gene: TRBV9

CDR3aa: CASSSSGFGYEQYF
d_gene: -
v_gene: TRBV6-2/TRBV6-3

CDR3aa: CAISESDQGEQFF
d_gene: -
v_gene: TRBV10-3

CDR3aa: CASSYEATYPYEQYF
d_gene: -
v_gene: TRBV6-2/TRBV6-3

CDR3aa: CASSHQGTEAFF
d_gene: -
v_gene: TRBV7-9

CDR3aa: CASSLPGLKETQYF
d_gene: TRBD2
v_gene: TRBV19

CDR3aa: CASSSDSRDEQFF
d_gene: -
v_gene: TRBV7-3

CDR3aa: CASSIEGVRQARNQPQHF
d_gene: -
v_gene: TRBV19

CDR3aa: CASSQDQGTGAYEQYF
d_gene: TRBD1
v_gene: TRBV4-1

CDR3aa: CAAGTLALGTDTQYF
d_gene: -
v_gene: TRBV10-3

CDR3aa: CASSQEARWEAFF
d_gene: -
v_gene: TRBV18

CDR3aa: CASSRDRGGTDTQYF
d_gene: TRBD1
v_gene: TRBV28

CDR3aa: CASSLLDSRLYF
d_gene: -
v_gene: TRBV6-2/TRBV6-3

CDR3aa: CASSVGGAGQETQYF
d_gene: -
v_gene: TRBV2

CDR3aa: CASSPGQGSYNEQFF
d_gene: TRBD1
v_gene: TRBV5-1

CDR3aa: CASSSQESRGYTF
d_gene: -
v_gene: TRBV7-8

CDR3aa: CSASANYGYTF
d_gene: -
v_gene: TRBV20-1

CDR3aa: CASSSAGGPDTQYF
d_gene: TRBD2
v_gene: TRBV6-5

CDR3aa: CACFGGVWTDTQYF
d_gene: -
v_gene: TRBV30

CDR3aa: CSVLLGGHYGYTF
d_gene: -
v_gene: TRBV29-1

CDR3aa: CASSPRQAGSTDTQYF
d_gene: -
v_gene: TRBV11-2

CDR3aa: CASSSGVWAKGAGYTF
d_gene: TRBD1
v_gene: TRBV5-1